The 23 T cell receptor beta chains presented below share a single source sample, sequenced in a study of T-cell reconstitution after alpha-beta-depleted transplantation in children. The TCRbeta library incorporated unique molecular identifiers. One entry per CDR3 protein results from TCRdb running MiXCR on the PCR reads. The sample lists just over 350,000 distinct CDR3 sequences; 10% to 15% were seen once. The sample consisted of PBMCs, taken from the stem cell graft. The receptor set was obtained from a human donor who donated a stem cell graft to a child with Fanconi anemia.

This clonotype was seen ten or more times. This rearrangement joins TRBV7-9 to TRBJ2-2; 9 nucleotides match TRBD1. Germline loops: CDR1 SEHNR, CDR2 FQNEAQ (reference sequence). J gave up 5 bases and V 5 bases, and 6 bases lay outside the gene matches. The CDR3 extends over 15 amino acids. CDR3 region: CASSLRTGVTGELFF. In nucleotides, the CDR3 is TGTGCCAGCAGCCTCCGGACAGGGGTGACCGGGGAGCTGTTTTTT.

Written as DNA, the CDR3 is TGTGCCAGCAGCCCTCTATCTACATCGAACACTGAAGCTTTCTTT. Encoded protein: CASSPLSTSNTEAFF. J is TRBJ1-1 and V is TRBV3-1, with D hard to call. This CDR3 is built from 15 residues. The V end lost 4 bases, the J end lost 1 base, and 13 bases lay between the germline ends. CDR1 and CDR2 (germline): LGHDT, YNNKEL (reference sequence). The complete variable domain, with remaining parts taken from reference TRBV3-1 and TRBJ1-1, reads DTAVSQTPKYLVTQMGNDKSIKCEQNLGHDTMYWYKQDSKKFLKIMFSYNNKELIINETVPNRFSPKSPDKAHLNLHINSLELGDSAVYFCASSPLSTSNTEAFFGQGTRLTVV.

This clonotype was recorded a few times. This rearrangement joins TRBV7-2 to TRBJ2-1; D might be TRBD1 or TRBD2, each matching 5 bases. Germline CDR1 reads SGHTA; CDR2 reads FQGNSA. The ends were cut back, 1 base at V and 0 bases at J, with 10 bases in the middle. CDR3 length equals 16 residues. The CDR3 here is CASSLGGRSSYNEQFF. CDR3 DNA: TGTGCCAGCAGCTTAGGGGGACGGAGCTCCTACAATGAGCAGTTCTTC.

In its sample, this clonotype was seen a few times. This chain connects TRBV2 to TRBJ2-1; 7 bases are shared with TRBD1. Per the germline V gene, CDR1 is SNHLY and CDR2 is FYNNEI. This CDR3 is 14 amino acids long. The V gene end was trimmed by 8 bases and the J gene end by 4 bases; junction bases not matched to a gene: 8. CDR3 DNA sequence: TGTGCCAGCGGTCTCGGGACAGAGTACAATGAGCAGTTCTTC. Translated, it gives CASGLGTEYNEQFF. Filled out from reference TRBV2 and TRBJ2-1, the complete variable domain reads EPEVTQTPSHQVTQMGQEVILRCVPISNHLYFYWYRQILGQKVEFLVSFYNNEISEKSEIFDDQFSVERPDGSNFTLKIRSTKLEDSAMYFCASGLGTEYNEQFFGPGTRLTVL.

This chain links TRBV4-3 with TRBJ2-7; D gene uncertain. CDR1 is LGHNA and CDR2 is YSLEER in the germline V gene. The CDR3 is 15 amino acids. V was trimmed by 2 bases and J by 3 bases, leaving 14 bases between them. CDR3 amino acids: CASSQNGQENYEQYF. CDR3 DNA: TGCGCCAGCAGCCAAAATGGGCAGGAGAACTACGAGCAGTACTTC.

V gene TRBV19 combines with J gene TRBJ1-6; no clear D. This CDR3 has 16 amino acids. The V end was cut by 5 bases, the J end by 9 bases, with 20 bases between. The germline gives CDR1 LNHDA, CDR2 SQIVND (reference sequence). In nucleotides, the CDR3 is TGTGCCAGTAGTGTTCGGTTAGTGGAGGTGGCTTCACCCCTCCACTTT. Protein sequence: CASSVRLVEVASPLHF.

This clonotype showed up many times. V is TRBV7-2 and J is TRBJ1-1; D ambiguous. The CDR3 totals 15 residues. V dropped 5 bases and J dropped 4 bases, with 17 bases sitting between them. Germline-derived CDR1 and CDR2 are SGHTA and FQGNSA. The CDR3 loop reads CASSPTGGGGTEAFF. The CDR3 DNA reads TGTGCCAGCAGCCCGACCGGTGGAGGAGGCACTGAAGCTTTCTTT.

In this sample, this clonotype turned up a few times. This chain links TRBV10-3 with TRBJ2-2, with no clear D. CDR1 is ENHRY, CDR2 SYGVKD, per germline. V shed 3 bases and J shed 3 bases, with 11 bases lying between them. The CDR3 spans 15 residues. For the CDR3, the DNA is TGTGCCATCAGTGAACGGAAAGCCTACACCGGGGAGCTGTTTTTT. This sequence encodes CAISERKAYTGELFF.

The chain carries TRBV3-1 and TRBJ1-2, with a weak D call TRBD1 (6 bases). CDR1 is LGHDT and CDR2 is YNNKEL in the germline V gene (reference sequence). CDR3 length: 14 amino acids. The V and J ends lost 2 bases and 4 bases respectively, with 11 bases between them. CDR3 protein: CASSQKGRGYGYTF. The DNA of the CDR3 is TGTGCCAGCAGCCAAAAAGGCAGGGGCTATGGCTACACCTTC.

This clonotype showed up just a few times. The rearrangement joins TRBV5-1 to TRBJ2-1, with 8 bases aligning to TRBD2. The CDR3 sequence is 17 residues long. CDR1 SGHRS and CDR2 YFSETQ come from the germline V gene. The junction had 17 bases not matched to a gene; V was cut back by 4 bases and J by 8 bases. CDR3 sequence (DNA): TGCGCCAGCAGCGCCGTGGCGGGGGGCCCTCAGGCCGATGAGCAGTTCTTC. Translated: CASSAVAGGPQADEQFF.

This sequence joins TRBV9 and TRBJ1-2, with D tentatively TRBD1 (5 bases). The CDR3 runs 16 residues. Germline V CDR1 and CDR2: SGDLS, YYNGEE. V was shortened by 3 bases and J by 6 bases, with 21 bases between the two germline ends. The CDR3 region is CASSANPQRTKDGYTF. CDR3 nucleotides: TGTGCCAGCAGCGCGAACCCACAGCGGACAAAGGATGGCTACACCTTC. Filled out from reference TRBV9 and TRBJ1-2, the complete variable domain reads DSGVTQTPKHLITATGQRVTLRCSPRSGDLSVYWYQQSLDQGLQFLIQYYNGEERAKGNILERFSAQQFPDLHSELNLSSLELGDSALYFCASSANPQRTKDGYTFGSGTRLTVV.

This clonotype has ten or more counts. The V call is TRBV28, the J call TRBJ1-1; D not certain. The germline V gene has CDR1 MDHEN and CDR2 SYDVKM. The ends were cut back, 3 bases at V and 8 bases at J, with 7 bases in the middle. This CDR3 contains 11 residues. CDR3 region: CASSLGWEAFF. CDR3 in DNA: TGTGCCAGCAGTTTGGGATGGGAAGCTTTCTTT.

The genes are TRBV6-2 or TRBV6-3 and TRBJ1-1, with 9 bases matching TRBD1. Germline V lookup: CDR1 MNHEY, CDR2 SVGEGT. J was trimmed by 0 bases and V by 3 bases; bases with no gene match: 11. The CDR3 runs to 18 residues. The CDR3 region is CASSYTLRDRALNTEAFF. CDR3 bases: TGTGCCAGCAGTTATACGTTAAGGGACAGGGCATTGAACACTGAAGCTTTCTTT.

The V call is TRBV6-2 or TRBV6-3, the J call TRBJ2-5; 8 bases align to TRBD2. The junction had 2 bases not matched to a gene; V was cut back by 2 bases and J by 3 bases. This CDR3 has 14 residues. Germline values: CDR1 MNHEY, CDR2 SVGEGT. In DNA form, the CDR3 reads TGTGCCAGCAGTTACGGGACTAGTGAAGAGACCCAGTACTTC. Its protein is CASSYGTSEETQYF.

This clonotype was recorded many times. This chain joins TRBV7-8 and TRBJ1-6; D is perhaps TRBD1 (5 bases). V gave up 6 bases and J gave up 10 bases, with 13 bases separating them. CDR1 is SGHVS and CDR2 is FQNEAQ in the germline V gene. The CDR3 is made up of 13 amino acids. The DNA of the CDR3 is TGTGCCAGCAGATTTACCGGGACCTCACCCCTCCACTTT. Residues: CASRFTGTSPLHF.

This clonotype showed up just a few times. This chain links TRBV6-2 or TRBV6-3 with TRBJ2-1, with 10 bases fitting TRBD1. Germline loops: CDR1 MNHEY, CDR2 SVGEGT. CDR3 size: 16 residues. The trim removed 6 bases at V and 2 bases at J, leaving 7 bases unmatched. The CDR3 DNA reads TGTGCCAGCAGACCCCGGGACAGGGGAACCTACAATGAGCAGTTCTTC. Its protein is CASRPRDRGTYNEQFF.

V and J are TRBV2 and TRBJ2-2; TRBD2 matches at 10 bases. The CDR3 consists of 16 residues. Trimming took 4 bases from V and 2 from J; bases not matched to a gene: 4. CDR1 and CDR2 from the germline V gene are SNHLY and FYNNEI. This CDR3 is CASSVTSGYNTGELFF. The DNA of the CDR3 is TGTGCCAGCAGTGTGACTAGCGGGTATAACACCGGGGAGCTGTTTTTT.

In this sample, this clonotype turned up many times. The J gene is TRBJ2-6, the V gene TRBV4-1; maybe TRBD2 (5 bases). Germline CDR1 MGHRA, CDR2 YSYEKL. Between the trimmed V and J ends, which lost 1 base and 2 bases, there was a span of 9 bases. The CDR3 is 16 residues long. CDR3 bases: TGCGCCAGCAGCCAAGTTAAGGGAGCTGGGGCCAACGTCCTGACTTTC. This gives the protein CASSQVKGAGANVLTF.

This clonotype was seen at least ten times. The rearrangement uses TRBV20-1 and TRBJ1-4, with D perhaps matching TRBD1 (5 bases). Germline V CDR1 and CDR2: DFQATT, SNEGSKA (reference sequence). V lost 1 base and J lost 8, with 17 bases in between. This CDR3 spans 15 amino acids. CDR3 amino acids: CSARGGVADVEKLFF. The CDR3, as DNA: TGCAGTGCTAGAGGGGGGGTCGCCGACGTAGAAAAACTGTTTTTT.

This clonotype was observed a few times. CDR3 loop: CASSSGTGQTHYGYTF. The DNA for the CDR3 is TGTGCCAGCAGCTCTGGGACAGGCCAAACGCACTATGGCTACACCTTC. The gene calls are TRBV7-9 and TRBJ1-2, with 8 bases aligning to TRBD1. The CDR3 sequence is 16 residues long. V lost 4 bases, J lost 3 bases, and 10 bases stayed unmatched. Germline CDR1 is SEHNR and CDR2 is FQNEAQ (reference sequence).

The chain employs TRBV7-2 and TRBJ2-4; D is perhaps TRBD2 (5 bases). V was cut by 3 bases and J by 7 bases, with 19 bases left in between. Germline CDR1 SGHTA, CDR2 FQGNSA. The CDR3 contains 16 residues. The CDR3 sequence: CASSLDYRETWNIQYF. In DNA form, the CDR3 reads TGTGCCAGCAGCTTGGATTATAGGGAGACGTGGAACATTCAGTACTTC.

This rearrangement joins TRBV4-3 to TRBJ1-2; 7 bases agree with TRBD1. CDR1 and CDR2 (germline): LGHNA, YSLEER. Trimming at V came to 0 bases and at J to 4 bases, leaving 5 bases not matched to a gene. The CDR3 runs 15 residues. CDR3 sequence reads: CASSQDMSGGYGYTF. As DNA, the CDR3 is TGCGCCAGCAGCCAAGATATGTCAGGGGGCTATGGCTACACCTTC.

The rearrangement uses TRBV20-1 and TRBJ1-4; 7 bases align to TRBD1. Looked up from germline, CDR1 is DFQATT and CDR2 is SNEGSKA (reference sequence). The CDR3 runs to 13 residues. Trimming at V came to 5 bases and at J to 4 bases, leaving 4 bases not matched to a gene. CDR3 coding DNA: TGCAGTGCTCCAAACAGGGGTAATGAAAAACTGTTTTTT. Translation gives CSAPNRGNEKLFF.